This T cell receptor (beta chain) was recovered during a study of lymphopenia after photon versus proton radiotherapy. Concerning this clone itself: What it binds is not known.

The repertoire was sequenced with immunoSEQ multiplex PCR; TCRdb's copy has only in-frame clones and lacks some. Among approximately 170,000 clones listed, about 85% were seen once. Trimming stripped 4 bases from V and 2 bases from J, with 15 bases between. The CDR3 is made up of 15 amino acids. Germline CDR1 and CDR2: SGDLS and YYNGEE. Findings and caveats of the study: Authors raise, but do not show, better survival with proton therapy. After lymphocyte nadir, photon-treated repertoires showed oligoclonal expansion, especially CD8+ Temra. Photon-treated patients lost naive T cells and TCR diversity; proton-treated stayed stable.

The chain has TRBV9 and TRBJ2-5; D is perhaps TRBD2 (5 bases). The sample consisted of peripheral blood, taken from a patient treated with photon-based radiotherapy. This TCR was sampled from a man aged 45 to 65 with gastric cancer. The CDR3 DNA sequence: TGTGCCAGCAGCCCAGAGCGGTTCCCTCAAGAGACCCAGTACTTC. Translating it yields CASSPERFPQETQYF.